The 26 T cell receptor beta chains in this list originate from one sample, sequenced in a study of kidney transplant recipient with SARS-CoV-2 infection. TCRdb redid the calling of the reads with MiXCR, one entry per CDR3 protein. Of fewer than 250,000 distinct CDR3 sequences in the sample, under 35% were seen once. The sequenced sample was a blood sample, obtained at baseline and on day 111 from a kidney transplant recipient. The receptors here all came from a male patient younger than 45 who had COVID-19 and was a kidney transplant recipient. Some T cells may be provided by the graft donor.

Turning to this clonotype: A read error may explain this, as a much larger clone is one base away. The rearrangement joins TRBV19 to TRBJ1-6, with D unclear. The CDR3 contains 13 residues. The germline V gene has CDR1 LNHDA and CDR2 SQIVND (reference sequence). This CDR3 is CASRLTYNPPLHF. The CDR3, as DNA: TGTGCCAGTAGGCTGACTTATAATCCACCCCTCCACTTT.

Many counts were recorded for this clonotype. V usage is TRBV5-1 and J usage is TRBJ1-2, with unresolved D. CDR3 length equals 16 residues. Trimming cost V 7 bases and J 4 bases, with 23 bases left between them. CDR1 and CDR2 from the germline V gene are SGHRS and YFSETQ. The CDR3 sequence is CASVTLSVRKTYGYTF. CDR3 nucleotides: TGCGCCAGCGTCACATTATCGGTTCGAAAGACCTATGGCTACACCTTC.

Turning to this clonotype: A much larger clone sits a single nucleotide away, making a read error possible. V usage is TRBV6-8 and J usage is TRBJ1-2, with D hard to call. CDR1 MNHGY and CDR2 SAAAGT come from the germline V gene. The CDR3 covers 17 residues. The CDR3 here is CANSFDIRSRKTYGYTF. CDR3 DNA sequence: TGTGCCAACAGTTTTGACATACGCTCTAGAAAGACCTATGGCTACACCTTC.

As regards this clonotype: Being one base from a much bigger clone, this may be a read error. The chain has TRBV10-3 and TRBJ1-1; D unclear. CDR3 length equals 13 residues. In germline, CDR1 is ENHRY, CDR2 SYGVKD. The V and J ends lost 4 bases and 6 bases respectively, with 12 bases between them. CDR3 residues: CAISGVGSAEAFF. The CDR3 nucleotides are TGTGCCATCAGTGGGGTGGGAAGTGCTGAAGCTTTCTTT.

V is TRBV7-2 and J is TRBJ2-7, with D tentatively TRBD2 (6 bases). CDR1 is SGHTA, CDR2 FQGNSA, per germline. This CDR3 is 14 amino acids long. V lost 10 bases to trimming and J lost 10 bases, with 26 bases between them. In DNA form, the CDR3 reads TGTGCCATTCCCATCGGGCTAGCGTCCTGCGAACAGTACTTC. Protein: CAIPIGLASCEQYF.

This clonotype was seen repeatedly, ten times or more. The chain carries TRBV15 and TRBJ2-7; TRBD1 matches 10 bases. V lost 6 bases to trimming and J lost 2 bases; unmatched junction nucleotides: 4. The CDR3 is 14 amino acids. CDR1 LNHNV and CDR2 YYDKDF come from the germline V gene (reference sequence). The CDR3 bases are TGTGCCACCAGGACGGGACAGGGGACCTACGAGCAGTACTTC. It codes for CATRTGQGTYEQYF.

This chain links TRBV7-9 with TRBJ1-2; a possible D gene is TRBD1 (5 bases). There are 17 residues in the CDR3. CDR1 and CDR2 from the germline V gene are SEHNR and FQNEAQ (reference sequence). Trimming removed 5 bases from V and 4 bases from J, with 23 bases in between. CDR3 sequence (DNA): TGTGCCAGCAGCGAGGGGTGGTACCATGGAAAGACCTATGGCTACACCTTC. Amino acids: CASSEGWYHGKTYGYTF. The complete variable domain, with remaining parts taken from reference TRBV7-9 and TRBJ1-2, reads DTGVSQNPRHKITKRGQNVTFRCDPISEHNRLYWYRQTLGQGPEFLTYFQNEAQLEKSRLLSDRFSAERPKGSFSTLEIQRTEQGDSAMYLCASSEGWYHGKTYGYTFGSGTRLTVV.

To note about this clonotype: This may come from a read error, since a much larger clone is one base off. The chain has TRBV29-1 and TRBJ2-1, with unresolved D. CDR1 and CDR2 (germline): SQVTM, ANQGSEA. This CDR3 comprises 11 residues. The chain's CDR3 is CNVGQNDEQFF. The CDR3 DNA is TGCAACGTTGGTCAAAACGATGAGCAGTTCTTC.

V is TRBV6-5 and J is TRBJ2-5; a possible D gene is TRBD2 (5 bases). Per the germline V gene, CDR1 is MNHEY and CDR2 is SVGAGI. The CDR3 totals 15 residues. The germline V and J ends were trimmed by 8 bases and 5 bases, with 21 bases remaining between them. The CDR3 DNA is TGTGCCAGCGGCCTCACTAGTGAAGCGCGCGAGACCCAGTACTTC. Translation gives CASGLTSEARETQYF.

This clonotype was picked up many times. V and J are TRBV24-1 and TRBJ2-5; D is unclear. V was trimmed by 4 bases and J by 1 base, leaving 6 bases between them. This CDR3 has 13 amino acids. CDR1 KGHDR and CDR2 SFDVKD come from the germline V gene. The CDR3, as DNA: TGTGCCACCAGTGACGACCTCCAAGAGACCCAGTACTTC. Residues: CATSDDLQETQYF.

This clonotype was counted only a few times. The chain has TRBV20-1 and TRBJ1-1, with D possibly TRBD1 on 6 matching bases. The V end was cut by 3 bases, the J end by 4 bases, with 15 bases between. CDR3 length: 14 residues. CDR1 DFQATT and CDR2 SNEGSKA come from the germline V gene (reference sequence). CDR3 DNA: TGCAGTGCTAGGTGGGGGCGGGGATCCACTGAAGCTTTCTTT. This gives the protein CSARWGRGSTEAFF.

This clonotype was recorded at least ten times. The chain joins TRBV3-1 to TRBJ1-1; 10 bases are a match to TRBD1. After removal of 5 bases from V and 4 bases from J, the junction contained 10 bases not matched to a gene. CDR1 and CDR2 (germline): LGHDT, YNNKEL (reference sequence). The CDR3 contains 16 residues. The CDR3 region has the DNA TGTGCCAGCAGCGGACCGACAGGGGGCGCGGGCACTGAAGCTTTCTTT. Residues: CASSGPTGGAGTEAFF.

This clonotype was recorded a few times. This chain links TRBV5-1 with TRBJ2-5, with TRBD2 matching 10 bases. Germline V gene lookup returns CDR1 SGHRS and CDR2 YFSETQ. Trimming removed 7 bases from V and 5 bases from J; junction bases left unmatched: 14. The CDR3 length is 16 residues. The chain's CDR3 is CASSEGVAGGIETQYF. The CDR3 DNA follows: TGCGCCAGCTCGGAGGGGGTAGCGGGAGGAATTGAGACCCAGTACTTC.

This clonotype has at least ten counts. This chain uses TRBV6-5 with TRBJ2-5, with 8 bases matching TRBD2. The germline gives CDR1 MNHEY, CDR2 SVGAGI. V gave up 6 bases and J gave up 5 bases; unmatched junction bases: 8. The CDR3 covers 14 residues. CDR3 protein: CASSRSGVGETQYF. CDR3 nucleotide sequence: TGTGCCAGCAGCCGTAGCGGGGTGGGGGAGACCCAGTACTTC.

V gene TRBV20-1 combines with J gene TRBJ2-3, with 12 bases matching TRBD2. J gave up 0 bases and V 1 base, and 14 bases lay outside the gene matches. The CDR3 is 20 residues long. The germline gives CDR1 DFQATT, CDR2 SNEGSKA (reference sequence). CDR3 loop: CSARARTRTSGTASTDTQYF. The CDR3 DNA follows: TGCAGTGCTAGAGCTCGAACGAGGACTAGCGGGACCGCTAGCACAGATACGCAGTATTTT.

This clonotype was recorded at least ten times. The V gene is TRBV10-3, the J gene TRBJ1-6; a possible D gene is TRBD1 (5 bases). This CDR3 has 12 amino acids. The V gene lost 7 bases and the J gene lost 7 bases, with 8 bases spanning the gap. Germline CDR1 reads ENHRY; CDR2 reads SYGVKD. The CDR3 spells CAITPGNSPLHF. For the CDR3, the DNA is TGTGCCATCACTCCAGGGAATTCACCCCTCCACTTT.

Comment on this clonotype: With a much larger clone just one base away, this may be a read error. This chain connects TRBV5-8 to TRBJ2-3, with D possibly being TRBD2 (6 bases). Germline lookup yields CDR1 SGHTS and CDR2 YDEGEE. The CDR3 sequence is 14 residues long. The CDR3 DNA reads as TGTGCCGGCAGCTTCGGCGGAGGGACAGATACGCAGTATTTT. Protein product: CAGSFGGGTDTQYF. Based on the CDR3 plus reference TRBV5-8 and TRBJ2-3, the full variable domain is EAGVTQSPTHLIKTRGQQATLRCSPISGHTSVYWYQQALGLGLQFLLWYDEGEERNRGNFPPRFSGRQFPNYSSELNVNALELEDSALYLCAGSFGGGTDTQYFGPGTRLTVL.

In the case of this clonotype: A much larger clone sits a single nucleotide away, making a read error possible. V usage is TRBV21-1 and J usage is TRBJ1-1; the D segment call TRBD1 is taken from the table without a DNA check. The end of the DNA fits TRBJ1-6 better, so the J call may be wrong. TRBV21-1 is designated a pseudogene. CDR3 length: 15 residues. DNA of the CDR3: TGTGCCAGCAGCAAAGGGGACAGACTTAATTCATCCCTCCACTTT. It specifies CASSKGDRLNSSLHF.

The sample holds many counts of this clonotype. The chain is built from TRBV7-9 and TRBJ1-3; 7 bases map to TRBD1. The CDR3 loop spans 17 amino acids. Germline V gene sequence: CDR1 SEHNR, CDR2 FQNEAQ (reference sequence). The V gene end was trimmed by 7 bases and the J gene end by 1 base; junction bases not matched to a gene: 13. CDR3 loop: CASILQRDSKSGNTIYF. CDR3 coding DNA: TGTGCCAGCATCCTACAACGGGACAGTAAGTCTGGAAACACCATATATTTT.

Notes on this clonotype: Being one base from a much bigger clone, this may be a read error. The chain couples TRBV28 to TRBJ1-2; the D is unclear. The germline CDR1 and CDR2 sequences are MDHEN and SYDVKM. CDR3 length: 14 residues. The CDR3 DNA reads TGTGCCAACAGTTTATCAGGATGGATCTATGGCTACACCTTC. Translating gives CANSLSGWIYGYTF.

Remarks on this clonotype: A far larger clone lies a single base away; this is likely a read error. The chain has TRBV5-1 and TRBJ2-7, with 8 bases that match TRBD2. The J call may be wrong; the DNA end is better matched by TRBJ2-5. This CDR3 has 16 residues. Germline V gene data show CDR1 as SGHRS and CDR2 as YFSETQ. The DNA for the CDR3 is TGCGCCACCAGCTTGGTGGTAGCGGGGTCAGGGGAGACCCAGTACTTC. Translated, it gives CATSLVVAGSGETQYF.

There are a few counts of this clonotype. This chain uses TRBV5-1 with TRBJ2-2; 14 positions match TRBD2. There are 18 residues in the CDR3. With V trimmed by 3 bases and J by 0 bases, 4 bases remained unmatched. The V gene's germline CDR1 is SGHRS and CDR2 YFSETQ. The CDR3 DNA reads as TGCGCCAGCAGCTCCCGGGGACTAGCGGGAGCGAACACCGGGGAGCTGTTTTTT. Translated, it gives CASSSRGLAGANTGELFF.

This clonotype was detected ten times or more. CDR3 sequence: CASIRTGMNTEAFF. In nucleotides, the CDR3 is TGTGCCAGCATCCGGACTGGGATGAACACTGAAGCTTTCTTT. This chain links TRBV28 with TRBJ1-1, with unresolved D. The CDR3 extends over 14 amino acids. Trimming stripped 7 bases from V and 0 bases from J, with 12 bases between. Germline CDR1 and CDR2: MDHEN and SYDVKM.

Points on this clonotype: This clone may be a read error of a much larger clone one base away. The chain links TRBV11-3 to TRBJ2-5; 9 bases are shared with TRBD2. The CDR3 spans 14 residues. From germline, CDR1 is SGHNT and CDR2 YENEEA. DNA of the CDR3: TGTGCCTGCAGTCTCGGCGGGGGGGGCGAGACCCAGTACTTC. Protein product: CACSLGGGGETQYF.

Of note for this clonotype: This may be a read error, as it is one base from a much larger clone. The V and J genes are TRBV20-1 and TRBJ2-4, with D perhaps TRBD2 (5 bases). CDR1 and CDR2 (germline): DFQATT, SNEGSKA (reference sequence). CDR3 length equals 11 residues. CDR3 region: CSARGIDGYNF. The CDR3 DNA reads as TGCAGTGCTCGGGGTATCGATGGCTACAACTTC.

This clonotype was seen at least ten times. The chain has TRBV9 and TRBJ2-7; D possibly corresponds to TRBD2 (6 bases). V shed 3 bases and J shed 2 bases, with 12 bases lying between them. CDR3 length equals 14 residues. Germline CDR1 SGDLS, CDR2 YYNGEE. The CDR3: CASSAQGLPYEQYF. The DNA of the CDR3 is TGTGCCAGCAGCGCGCAGGGACTCCCCTACGAGCAGTACTTC.